This passage covers 14 T cell receptor beta chains from one sample sequenced in a study of cytomegalovirus exposure and HLA in healthy donors. 13 Jbeta primers and 60 Vbeta primers were used for the PCR. The assay was immunoSEQ multiplex PCR, and TCRdb's table has in-frame clones only and misses some. The table records 180,000 or so clones, 75% to 85% of them present only once. The specimen sequenced was PBMCs. All receptors derive from a female donor in good health and CMV-seronegative.

The table lists this clone with a count of one. The V gene is TRBV5-1, the J gene TRBJ2-2; the match to TRBD2 covers 16 bases. Per germline, CDR1 SGHRS and CDR2 YFSETQ. The CDR3 totals 16 residues. J gave up 6 bases and V 4 bases, and 3 bases lay outside the gene matches. CDR3 sequence: CASSRGTSGRAGELFF. In nucleotides, the CDR3 is TGCGCCAGCAGCAGAGGGACTAGCGGGAGGGCCGGGGAGCTGTTTTTT.

The chain employs TRBV7-2 and TRBJ1-5; tentatively, D is TRBD1 (5 bases). From germline, CDR1 is SGHTA and CDR2 FQGNSA. The germline V and J ends were trimmed by 5 bases and 2 bases, with 16 bases remaining between them. The CDR3 has 16 residues. The CDR3 spells CASSKAQGRGNQPQHF. CDR3 coding DNA: TGTGCCAGCAGCAAGGCTCAGGGAAGGGGCAATCAGCCCCAGCATTTT.

The chain links TRBV4-2 to TRBJ2-3, with 8 bases identical to TRBD2. The V gene end was trimmed by 1 base and the J gene end by 7 bases; junction bases not matched to a gene: 10. Germline V gene sequence: CDR1 LGHNA, CDR2 YNFKEQ. The CDR3 totals 16 residues. This CDR3 is CASSQAHEAGVYTQYF. CDR3 bases: TGTGCCAGCAGCCAAGCGCACGAAGCGGGGGTTTATACGCAGTATTTT.

The rearrangement uses TRBV20-1 and TRBJ1-1, with D perhaps matching TRBD1 (5 bases). Between the trimmed V and J ends, which lost 3 bases and 6 bases, there was a span of 8 bases. Germline assignment: CDR1 DFQATT and CDR2 SNEGSKA (reference sequence). The CDR3 covers 11 residues. DNA of the CDR3: TGCAGTGCTAGCCAGACAGCTGAAGCTTTCTTT. Its protein is CSASQTAEAFF.

This clone was recorded a few times. This rearrangement joins TRBV7-2 to TRBJ1-4, with 7 bases matching TRBD1. Unmatched junction bases numbered 7, after V lost 1 base and J lost 5 bases. The CDR3 has 16 amino acids. Per germline, CDR1 SGHTA and CDR2 FQGNSA. The CDR3 sequence is CASSLVVSGGNEKLFF. The DNA for the CDR3 is TGTGCCAGCAGCTTAGTGGTGTCAGGGGGGAATGAAAAACTGTTTTTT.

This clone has a handful of counts. The germline gene is not matched at one end of the junction; a read error may be the cause. The chain couples TRBV2 to TRBJ2-4, with 9 positions matching TRBD2. The CDR3 is made up of 15 amino acids. The germline V gene has CDR1 SNHLY and CDR2 FYNNEI. The CDR3 DNA is TGTGCCAGCAGTGAACGACTAGCGGCAAAAAACAGTCAGTACTTC. Translating it yields CASSERLAAKNSQYF.

The chain combines TRBV5-5 with TRBJ2-1; D uncertain. The germline V gene encodes CDR1 SGHKS and CDR2 YYEKEE (reference sequence). This CDR3 spans 14 amino acids. Trimming removed 2 bases from V and 0 bases from J, with 6 bases in between. CDR3 DNA sequence: TGTGCCAGCAGCTTACCGAGCTCCTACAATGAGCAGTTCTTC. It yields the protein CASSLPSSYNEQFF.

The genes are TRBV5-1 and TRBJ2-1; 12 nucleotides align to TRBD2. The junction had 11 bases not matched to a gene; V was cut back by 2 bases and J by 8 bases. Germline V gene sequence: CDR1 SGHRS, CDR2 YFSETQ. The CDR3 length is 17 residues. The CDR3 DNA is TGCGCCAGCAGCTTCATGGCTAGCGGGAGGGCCCTGGATGAGCAGTTCTTC. Residues: CASSFMASGRALDEQFF.

This clone turned up a few times. One end of the junction varies from germline; a read error may be responsible. The chain is built from TRBV4-2 and TRBJ2-6; tentative D call: TRBD1 (5 bases). Germline-derived CDR1 and CDR2 are LGHNA and YNFKEQ. The CDR3 runs 16 residues. The CDR3 DNA reads TGTGCCAGCAGCCAAGATGACGGCTCTGGGGCCAACGGCCTGACTTTC. It encodes CASSQDDGSGANGLTF.

The rearrangement links TRBV19 to TRBJ1-6; D may be TRBD1 (5 bases). The CDR3 loop spans 13 amino acids. Per germline, CDR1 LNHDA and CDR2 SQIVND (reference sequence). Trimming took off 9 bases at V and 4 bases at J, with 10 bases between the two ends. The CDR3 loop reads CASRDFYNSPLHF. CDR3 nucleotide sequence: TGTGCCAGCCGGGACTTTTATAATTCACCCCTCCACTTT.

V and J are TRBV11-3 and TRBJ2-3; 8 bases are a match to TRBD1. The germline V gene encodes CDR1 SGHNT and CDR2 YENEEA. J was trimmed by 5 bases and V by 0 bases; bases with no gene match: 4. The CDR3 is 15 residues long. The CDR3 is CASSLDAGGQDTQYF. Written as DNA, the CDR3 is TGTGCCAGCAGCTTAGATGCAGGGGGCCAAGATACGCAGTATTTT.

The rearrangement joins TRBV28 to TRBJ2-7; 8 bases align to TRBD1. V shed 0 bases and J 3 bases; nucleotides not matched to a gene: 4. This CDR3 contains 15 residues. Germline CDR1 and CDR2: MDHEN and SYDVKM. The CDR3 DNA reads as TGTGCCAGCAGTTTATGGACAGGGGACTTCTACGAGCAGTACTTC. The encoded protein is CASSLWTGDFYEQYF.

This clone was seen a few times. V usage is TRBV7-2 and J usage is TRBJ1-6, with D perhaps matching TRBD1 (5 bases). Germline values: CDR1 SGHTA, CDR2 FQGNSA. The CDR3 is made up of 15 amino acids. Trimming cost V 5 bases and J 3 bases, with 11 bases left between them. The CDR3 bases are TGTGCCAGCAGCCACCGGGGGAGCTATAATTCACCCCTCCACTTT. It translates to CASSHRGSYNSPLHF.

CDR3 DNA sequence: TGTGCCAGCAGCTCCTGGGGGGGAGGGTACGAGCAGTACTTC. Residues: CASSSWGGGYEQYF. V gene TRBV5-4 combines with J gene TRBJ2-7; 7 bases are a match to TRBD2. Germline loops: CDR1 SGHNT, CDR2 YYREEE (reference sequence). The V and J ends lost 3 bases and 4 bases, in that order; junction bases with no gene match: 7. CDR3 length: 14 amino acids.